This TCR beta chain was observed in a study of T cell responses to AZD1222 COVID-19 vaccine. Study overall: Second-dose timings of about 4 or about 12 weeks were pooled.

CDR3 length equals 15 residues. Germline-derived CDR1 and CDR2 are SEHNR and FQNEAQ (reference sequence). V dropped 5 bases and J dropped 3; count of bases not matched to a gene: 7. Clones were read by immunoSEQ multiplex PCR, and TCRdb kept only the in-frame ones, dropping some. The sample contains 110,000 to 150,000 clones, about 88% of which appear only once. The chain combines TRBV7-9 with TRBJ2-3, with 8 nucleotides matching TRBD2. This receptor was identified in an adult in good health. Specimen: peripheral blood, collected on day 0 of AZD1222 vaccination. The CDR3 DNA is TGTGCCAGCAGCCCGACTAGCGCTGGGACAGATACGCAGTATTTT. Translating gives CASSPTSAGTDTQYF. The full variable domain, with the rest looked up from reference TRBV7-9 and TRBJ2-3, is DTGVSQNPRHKITKRGQNVTFRCDPISEHNRLYWYRQTLGQGPEFLTYFQNEAQLEKSRLLSDRFSAERPKGSFSTLEIQRTEQGDSAMYLCASSPTSAGTDTQYFGPGTRLTVL.